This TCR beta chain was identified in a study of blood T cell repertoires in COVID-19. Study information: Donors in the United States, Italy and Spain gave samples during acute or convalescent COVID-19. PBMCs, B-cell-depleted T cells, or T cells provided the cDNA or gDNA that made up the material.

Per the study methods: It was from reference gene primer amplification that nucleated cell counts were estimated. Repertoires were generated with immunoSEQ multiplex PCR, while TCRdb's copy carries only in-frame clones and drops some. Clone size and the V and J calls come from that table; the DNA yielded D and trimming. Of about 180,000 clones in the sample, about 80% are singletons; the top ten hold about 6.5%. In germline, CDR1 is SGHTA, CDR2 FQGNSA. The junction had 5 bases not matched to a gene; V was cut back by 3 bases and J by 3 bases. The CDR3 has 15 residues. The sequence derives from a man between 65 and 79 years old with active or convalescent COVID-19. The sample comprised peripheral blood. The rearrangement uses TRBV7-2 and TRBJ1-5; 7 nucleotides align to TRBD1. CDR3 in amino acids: CASSFPQGNNQPQHF. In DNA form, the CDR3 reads TGTGCCAGCAGCTTTCCACAGGGGAACAATCAGCCCCAGCATTTT. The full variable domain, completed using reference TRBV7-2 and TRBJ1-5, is GAGVSQSPSNKVTEKGKDVELRCDPISGHTALYWYRQSLGQGLEFLIYFQGNSAPDKSGLPSDRFSAERTGGSVSTLTIQRTQQEDSAVYLCASSFPQGNNQPQHFGDGTRLSIL.